This T cell receptor beta chain was captured in a study of Ad26.COV2.S vaccination and SARS-CoV-2 variants. Study context: Donor participated within the Ad26.COV2.S arm of the COV1001 trial. Into the muscle, Ad26.COV2.S was dosed once or twice, 56 days apart. General study findings and limits: The study found higher spike-specific TCR breadth in vaccine than placebo recipients. Considerable breadth of spike-specific CD8+ and CD4+ T cell responses has reportedly been documented following vaccination.

Treatment here: approximately 18 received Ad26.COV2.S at low or high dose, single or two shots; about 5 received placebo; per-sample allocation not given. Day 63 following the first vaccine or placebo injection was when the samples were taken. Trimming took 2 bases from V and 2 from J, leaving 12 bases between them. The CDR3 has 15 residues. The germline gives CDR1 MNHNS, CDR2 SASEGT. About this clone itself: The target antigen is unknown.

Here immunoSEQ multiplex PCR was the method, and the copy in TCRdb shows in-frame clones only, minus some. The sample holds around 300,000 clones, roughly nine tenths seen once. The chain couples TRBV6-1 to TRBJ1-2, with D possibly TRBD1 on 6 matching bases. The clonotype originates from a person aged 18 to 59 who received the Ad26.COV2.S COVID-19 vaccine or a placebo. The material sequenced was peripheral blood, taken in a trial of Ad26.COV2.S vaccine versus placebo. The CDR3 protein is CASSETGTLNYGYTF. As DNA, the CDR3 is TGTGCCAGCAGTGAAACCGGGACACTCAACTATGGCTACACCTTC.